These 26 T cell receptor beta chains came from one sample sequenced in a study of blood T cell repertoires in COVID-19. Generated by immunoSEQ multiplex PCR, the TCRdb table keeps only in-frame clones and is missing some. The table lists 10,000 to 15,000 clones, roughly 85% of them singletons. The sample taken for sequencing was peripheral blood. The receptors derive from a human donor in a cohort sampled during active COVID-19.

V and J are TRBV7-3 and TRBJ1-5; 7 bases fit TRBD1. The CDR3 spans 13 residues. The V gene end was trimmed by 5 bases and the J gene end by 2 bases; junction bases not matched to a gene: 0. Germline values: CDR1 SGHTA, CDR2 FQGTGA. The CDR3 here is CASSQGGNQPQHF. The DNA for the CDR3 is TGTGCCAGCAGCCAGGGGGGCAATCAGCCCCAGCATTTT.

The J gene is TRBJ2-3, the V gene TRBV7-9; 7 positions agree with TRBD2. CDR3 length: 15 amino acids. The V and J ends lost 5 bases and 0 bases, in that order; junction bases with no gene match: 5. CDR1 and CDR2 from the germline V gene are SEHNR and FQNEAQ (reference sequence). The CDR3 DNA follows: TGTGCCAGCAGCCTAGGGACTACTAGCACAGATACGCAGTATTTT. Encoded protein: CASSLGTTSTDTQYF.

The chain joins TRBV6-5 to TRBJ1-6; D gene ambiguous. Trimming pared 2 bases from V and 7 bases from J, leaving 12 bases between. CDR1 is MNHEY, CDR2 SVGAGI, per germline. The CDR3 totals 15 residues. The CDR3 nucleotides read TGTGCCAGCAGTTACCTCGGGGTGCAGAATTCACCCCTCCACTTT. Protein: CASSYLGVQNSPLHF.

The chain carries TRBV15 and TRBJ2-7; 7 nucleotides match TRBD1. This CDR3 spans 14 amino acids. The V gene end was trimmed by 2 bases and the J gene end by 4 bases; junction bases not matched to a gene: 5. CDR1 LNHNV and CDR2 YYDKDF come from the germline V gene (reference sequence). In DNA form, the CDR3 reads TGTGCCACCAGCAGATCGGGACAGCAGTACGAGCAGTACTTC. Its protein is CATSRSGQQYEQYF. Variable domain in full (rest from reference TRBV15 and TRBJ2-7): DAMVIQNPRYQVTQFGKPVTLSCSQTLNHNVMYWYQQKSSQAPKLLFHYYDKDFNNEADTPDNFQSRRPNTSFCFLDIRSPGLGDTAMYLCATSRSGQQYEQYFGPGTRLTVT.

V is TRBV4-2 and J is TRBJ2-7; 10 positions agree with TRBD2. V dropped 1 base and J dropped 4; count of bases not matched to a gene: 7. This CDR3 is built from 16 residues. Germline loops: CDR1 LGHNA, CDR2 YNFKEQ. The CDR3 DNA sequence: TGTGCCAGCAGCCAAGCTAGCGGGAGCGCTGCGTACGAGCAGTACTTC. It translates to CASSQASGSAAYEQYF.

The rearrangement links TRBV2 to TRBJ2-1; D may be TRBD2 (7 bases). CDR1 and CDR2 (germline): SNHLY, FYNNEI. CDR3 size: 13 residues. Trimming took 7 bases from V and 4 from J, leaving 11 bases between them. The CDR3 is CASKRGQYNEQFF. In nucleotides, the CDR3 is TGTGCCAGCAAGCGGGGACAATACAATGAGCAGTTCTTC.

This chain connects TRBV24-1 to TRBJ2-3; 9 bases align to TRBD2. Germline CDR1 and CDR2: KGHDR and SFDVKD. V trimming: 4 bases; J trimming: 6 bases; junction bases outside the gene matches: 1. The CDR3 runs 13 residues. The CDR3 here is CATSEAGGDTQYF. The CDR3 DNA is TGTGCCACCAGTGAAGCGGGGGGCGATACGCAGTATTTT.

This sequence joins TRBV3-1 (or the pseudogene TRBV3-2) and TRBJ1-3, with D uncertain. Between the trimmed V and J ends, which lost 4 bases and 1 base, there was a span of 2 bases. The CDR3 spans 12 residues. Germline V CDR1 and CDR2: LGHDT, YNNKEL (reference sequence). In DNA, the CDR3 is TGTGCCAGCAGCCCATCTGGAAACACCATATATTTT. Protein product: CASSPSGNTIYF.

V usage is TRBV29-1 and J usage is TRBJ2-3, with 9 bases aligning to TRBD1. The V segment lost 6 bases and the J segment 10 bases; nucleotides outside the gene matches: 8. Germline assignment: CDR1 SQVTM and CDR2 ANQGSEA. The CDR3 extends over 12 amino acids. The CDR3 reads CSVDYTGGAQYF. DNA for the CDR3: TGCAGCGTGGACTATACAGGGGGCGCGCAGTATTTT.

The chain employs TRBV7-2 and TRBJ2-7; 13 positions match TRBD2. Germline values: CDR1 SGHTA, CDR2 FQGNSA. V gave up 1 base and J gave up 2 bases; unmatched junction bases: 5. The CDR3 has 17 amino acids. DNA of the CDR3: TGTGCCAGCAGCTTAGAGGGGACTAGCGGGGTAGCCTACGAGCAGTACTTC. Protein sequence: CASSLEGTSGVAYEQYF.

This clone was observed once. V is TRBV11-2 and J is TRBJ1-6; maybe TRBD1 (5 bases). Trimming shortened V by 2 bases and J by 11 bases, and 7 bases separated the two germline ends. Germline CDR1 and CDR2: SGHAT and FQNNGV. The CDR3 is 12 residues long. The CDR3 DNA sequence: TGTGCCAGCAGCTTACAGGGTACACCCCTCCACTTT. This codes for CASSLQGTPLHF.

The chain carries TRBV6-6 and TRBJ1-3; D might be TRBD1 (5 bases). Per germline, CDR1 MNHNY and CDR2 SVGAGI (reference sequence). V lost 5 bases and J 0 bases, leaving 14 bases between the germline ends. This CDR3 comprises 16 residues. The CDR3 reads CASSNPQGHSGNTIYF. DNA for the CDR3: TGTGCCAGCAGTAACCCTCAGGGCCACTCTGGAAACACCATATATTTT.

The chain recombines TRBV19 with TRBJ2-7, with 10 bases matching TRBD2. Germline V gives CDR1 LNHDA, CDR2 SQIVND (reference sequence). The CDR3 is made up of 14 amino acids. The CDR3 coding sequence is TGTGCAAGTGGGGCTAGCGGGAGTAGAACCGAGCAGTACTTC. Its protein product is CASGASGSRTEQYF.

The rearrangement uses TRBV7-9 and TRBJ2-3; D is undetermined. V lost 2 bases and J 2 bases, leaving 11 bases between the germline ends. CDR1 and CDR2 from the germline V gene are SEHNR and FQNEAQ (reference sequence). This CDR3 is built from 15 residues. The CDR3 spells CASSLSAGPTDTQYF. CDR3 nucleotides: TGTGCCAGCAGCTTATCGGCAGGCCCCACAGATACGCAGTATTTT.

The CDR3 is CAIRDNSYNSPLHF. CDR3 coding DNA: TGTGCCATCAGGGACAACTCCTATAATTCACCCCTCCACTTT. The J gene is TRBJ1-6, the V gene TRBV10-3; D may be TRBD1 (5 bases). Trimming cost V 6 bases and J 0 bases, with 6 bases left between them. The CDR3 consists of 14 residues. Germline CDR1 ENHRY, CDR2 SYGVKD.

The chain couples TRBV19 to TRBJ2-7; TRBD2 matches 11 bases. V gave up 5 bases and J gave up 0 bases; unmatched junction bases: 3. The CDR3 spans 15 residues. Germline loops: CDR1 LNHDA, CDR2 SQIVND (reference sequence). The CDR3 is CASSQLAGASYEQYF. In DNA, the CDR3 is TGTGCCAGTAGTCAACTAGCGGGGGCCTCCTACGAGCAGTACTTC.

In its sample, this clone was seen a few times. CDR3 sequence reads: CASSTLAGPNEQFF. The CDR3 DNA reads as TGTGCCAGCAGCACGTTAGCGGGGCCAAATGAGCAGTTCTTC. This chain connects TRBV9 to TRBJ2-1, with 8 nucleotides matching TRBD2. The V gene's germline CDR1 is SGDLS and CDR2 YYNGEE. J lost 7 bases, V lost 4 bases, and 7 bases had no gene match. The CDR3 has 14 residues.

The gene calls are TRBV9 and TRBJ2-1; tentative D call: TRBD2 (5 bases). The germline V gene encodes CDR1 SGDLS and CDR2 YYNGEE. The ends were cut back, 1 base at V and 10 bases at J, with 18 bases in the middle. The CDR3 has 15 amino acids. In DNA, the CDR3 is TGTGCCAGCAGCGTATTAGAAACAACCTCGGGGGAGCAGTTCTTC. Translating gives CASSVLETTSGEQFF.

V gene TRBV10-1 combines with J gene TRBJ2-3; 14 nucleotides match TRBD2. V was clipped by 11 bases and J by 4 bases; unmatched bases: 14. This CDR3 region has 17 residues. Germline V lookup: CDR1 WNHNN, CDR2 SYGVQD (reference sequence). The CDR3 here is CAPRGTSGGHEADTQYF. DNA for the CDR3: TGCGCCCCAAGAGGGACTAGCGGGGGACACGAGGCAGATACGCAGTATTTT.

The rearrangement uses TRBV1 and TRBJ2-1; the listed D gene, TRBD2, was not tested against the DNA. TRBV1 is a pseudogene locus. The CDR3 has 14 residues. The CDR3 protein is CTSSQGIAGDEQFF. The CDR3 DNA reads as TGCACCAGCAGCCAAGGCATAGCGGGGGATGAGCAGTTCTTC.

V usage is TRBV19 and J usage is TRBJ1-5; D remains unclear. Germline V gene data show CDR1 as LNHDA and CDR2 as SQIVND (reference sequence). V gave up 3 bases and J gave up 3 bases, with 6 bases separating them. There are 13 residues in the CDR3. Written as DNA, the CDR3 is TGTGCCAGTAGTATTGCGTTCAATCAGCCCCAGCATTTT. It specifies CASSIAFNQPQHF.

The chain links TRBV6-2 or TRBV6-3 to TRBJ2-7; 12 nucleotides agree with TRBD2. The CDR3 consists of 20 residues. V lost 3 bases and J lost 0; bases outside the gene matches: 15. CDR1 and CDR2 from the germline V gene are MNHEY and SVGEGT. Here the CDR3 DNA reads TGTGCCAGCAGTTATACGATACCGCTAGCGGGGGGGCTCGTCTCCTACGAGCAGTACTTC. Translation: CASSYTIPLAGGLVSYEQYF.

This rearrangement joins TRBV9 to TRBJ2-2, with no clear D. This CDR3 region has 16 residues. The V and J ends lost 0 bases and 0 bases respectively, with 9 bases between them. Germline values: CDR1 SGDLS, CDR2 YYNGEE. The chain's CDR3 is CASSVGTAPNTGELFF. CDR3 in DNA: TGTGCCAGCAGCGTAGGAACAGCCCCGAACACCGGGGAGCTGTTTTTT.

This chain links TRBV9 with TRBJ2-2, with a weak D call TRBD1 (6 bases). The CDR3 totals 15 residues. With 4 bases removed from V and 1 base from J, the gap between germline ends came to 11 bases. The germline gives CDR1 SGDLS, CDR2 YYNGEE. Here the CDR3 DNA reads TGTGCCAGCAGCACCCGGACAGAGAACACCGGGGAGCTGTTTTTT. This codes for CASSTRTENTGELFF.

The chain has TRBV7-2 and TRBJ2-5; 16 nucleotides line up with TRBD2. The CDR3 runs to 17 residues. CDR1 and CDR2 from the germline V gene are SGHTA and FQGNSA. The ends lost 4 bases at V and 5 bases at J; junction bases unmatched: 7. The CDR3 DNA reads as TGTGCCAGCAGCTCCGGGACTAGCGGGGGGGCCCAGGAGACCCAGTACTTC. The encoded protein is CASSSGTSGGAQETQYF.

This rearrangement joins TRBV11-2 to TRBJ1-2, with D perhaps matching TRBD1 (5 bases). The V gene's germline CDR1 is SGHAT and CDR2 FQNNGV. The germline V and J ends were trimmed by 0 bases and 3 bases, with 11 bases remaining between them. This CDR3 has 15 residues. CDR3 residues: CASSLEGGSHYGYTF. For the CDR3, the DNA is TGTGCCAGCAGCTTAGAGGGGGGGTCGCACTATGGCTACACCTTC.